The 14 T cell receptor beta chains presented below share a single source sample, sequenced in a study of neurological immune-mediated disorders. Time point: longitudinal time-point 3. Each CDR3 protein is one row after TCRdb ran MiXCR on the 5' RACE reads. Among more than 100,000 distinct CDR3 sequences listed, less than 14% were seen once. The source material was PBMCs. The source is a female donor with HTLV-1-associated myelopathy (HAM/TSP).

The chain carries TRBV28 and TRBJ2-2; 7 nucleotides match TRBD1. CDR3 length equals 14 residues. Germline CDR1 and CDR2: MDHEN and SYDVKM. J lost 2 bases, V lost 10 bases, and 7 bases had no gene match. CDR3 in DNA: TGTGCCACCTCCGGGACAGTTAACACCGGGGAGCTGTTTTTT. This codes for CATSGTVNTGELFF.

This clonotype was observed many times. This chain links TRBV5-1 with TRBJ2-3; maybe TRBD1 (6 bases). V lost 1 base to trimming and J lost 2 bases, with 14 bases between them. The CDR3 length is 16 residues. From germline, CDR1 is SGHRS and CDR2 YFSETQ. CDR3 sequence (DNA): TGCGCCAGCAGCTTGAAATATTCAGGGGTCACAGATACGCAGTATTTT. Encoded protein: CASSLKYSGVTDTQYF. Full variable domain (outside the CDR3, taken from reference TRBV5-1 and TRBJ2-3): KAGVTQTPRYLIKTRGQQVTLSCSPISGHRSVSWYQQTPGQGLQFLFEYFSETQRNKGNFPGRFSGRQFSNSRSEMNVSTLELGDSALYLCASSLKYSGVTDTQYFGPGTRLTVL.

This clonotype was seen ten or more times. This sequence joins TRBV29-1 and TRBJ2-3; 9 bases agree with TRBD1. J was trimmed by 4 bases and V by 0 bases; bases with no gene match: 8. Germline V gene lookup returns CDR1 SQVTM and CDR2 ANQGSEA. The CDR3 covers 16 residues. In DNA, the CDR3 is TGCAGCGTTGAAGAAAGAACAGGGGGCAACGCAGATACGCAGTATTTT. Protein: CSVEERTGGNADTQYF.

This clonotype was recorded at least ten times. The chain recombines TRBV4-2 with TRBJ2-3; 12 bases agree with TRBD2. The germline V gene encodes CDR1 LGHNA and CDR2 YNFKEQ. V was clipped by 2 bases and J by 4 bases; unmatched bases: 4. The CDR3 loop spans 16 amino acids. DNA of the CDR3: TGTGCCAGCAGCCAACAACTAGCGGGGGGTTCAGATACGCAGTATTTT. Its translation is CASSQQLAGGSDTQYF.

CDR3 in DNA: TGTGCCAGCAGTTTGAATCGGGACAGAGAAAAACTGTTTTTT. It encodes CASSLNRDREKLFF. The V and J genes are TRBV28 and TRBJ1-4; 7 bases agree with TRBD1. The CDR3 is made up of 14 amino acids. V was clipped by 3 bases and J by 8 bases; unmatched bases: 6. In germline, CDR1 is MDHEN, CDR2 SYDVKM.

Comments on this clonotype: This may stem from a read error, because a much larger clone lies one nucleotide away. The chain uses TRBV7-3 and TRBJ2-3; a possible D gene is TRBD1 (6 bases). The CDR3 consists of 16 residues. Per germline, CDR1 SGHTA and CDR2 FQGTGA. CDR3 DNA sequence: TGTGCCAGCGGCTTTGGGGGCCCGCCATACACAGATACGCAGTATTTT. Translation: CASGFGGPPYTDTQYF.

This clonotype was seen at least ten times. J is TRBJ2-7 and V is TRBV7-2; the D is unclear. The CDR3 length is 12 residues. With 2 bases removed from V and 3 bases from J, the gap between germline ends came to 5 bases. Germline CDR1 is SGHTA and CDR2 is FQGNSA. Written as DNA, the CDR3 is TGTGCCAGCAGCTTACCCCTCTACGAGCAGTACTTC. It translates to CASSLPLYEQYF.

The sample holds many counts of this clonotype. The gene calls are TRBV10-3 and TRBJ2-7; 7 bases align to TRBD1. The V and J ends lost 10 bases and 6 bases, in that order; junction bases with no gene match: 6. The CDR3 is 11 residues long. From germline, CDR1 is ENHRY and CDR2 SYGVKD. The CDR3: CATTGEREQYF. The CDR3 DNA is TGTGCCACAACAGGGGAGCGCGAGCAGTACTTC.

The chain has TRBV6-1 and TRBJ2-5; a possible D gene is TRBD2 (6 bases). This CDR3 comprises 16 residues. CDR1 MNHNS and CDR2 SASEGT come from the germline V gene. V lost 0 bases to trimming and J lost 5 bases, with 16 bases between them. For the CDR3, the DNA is TGTGCCAGCAGTGAAGCGCGATTCACTAGCATCGAGACCCAGTACTTC. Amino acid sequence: CASSEARFTSIETQYF.

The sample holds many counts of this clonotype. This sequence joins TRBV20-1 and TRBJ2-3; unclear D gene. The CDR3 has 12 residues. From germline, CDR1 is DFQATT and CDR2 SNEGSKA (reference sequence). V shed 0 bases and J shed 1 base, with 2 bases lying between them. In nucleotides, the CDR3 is TGCAGTGCTAGAGAACGCACAGATACGCAGTATTTT. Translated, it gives CSARERTDTQYF.

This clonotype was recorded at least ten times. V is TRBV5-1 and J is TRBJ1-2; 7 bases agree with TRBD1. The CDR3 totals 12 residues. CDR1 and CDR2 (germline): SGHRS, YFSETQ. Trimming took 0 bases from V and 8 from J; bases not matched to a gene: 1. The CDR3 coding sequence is TGCGCCAGCAGCTTGGCAGGGGGAGGCTACACCTTC. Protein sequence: CASSLAGGGYTF.

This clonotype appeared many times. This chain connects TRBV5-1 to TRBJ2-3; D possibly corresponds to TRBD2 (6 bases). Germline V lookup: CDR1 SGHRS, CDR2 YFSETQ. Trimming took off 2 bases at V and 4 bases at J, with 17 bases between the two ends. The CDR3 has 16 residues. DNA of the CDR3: TGCGCCAGCAGCTTTCTTGGAGGGGTACGGGCAGATACGCAGTATTTT. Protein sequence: CASSFLGGVRADTQYF.

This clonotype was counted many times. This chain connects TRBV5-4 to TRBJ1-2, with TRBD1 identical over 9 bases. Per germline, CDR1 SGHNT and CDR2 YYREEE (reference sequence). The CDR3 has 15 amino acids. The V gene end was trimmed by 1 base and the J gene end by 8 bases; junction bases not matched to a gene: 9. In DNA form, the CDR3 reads TGTGCCAGCAGCTTGACAGGGGGCAGTCAGCGGGGCTACACCTTC. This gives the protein CASSLTGGSQRGYTF. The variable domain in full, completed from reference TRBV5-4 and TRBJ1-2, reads ETGVTQSPTHLIKTRGQQVTLRCSSQSGHNTVSWYQQALGQGPQFIFQYYREEENGRGNFPPRFSGLQFPNYSSELNVNALELDDSALYLCASSLTGGSQRGYTFGSGTRLTVV.

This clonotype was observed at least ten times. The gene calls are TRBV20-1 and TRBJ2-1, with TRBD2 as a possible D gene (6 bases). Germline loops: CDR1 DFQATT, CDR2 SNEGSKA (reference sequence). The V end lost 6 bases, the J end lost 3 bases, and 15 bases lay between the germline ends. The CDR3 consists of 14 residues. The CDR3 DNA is TGCAGTGCGGGAACTAGCCCCTTCTACAATGAGCAGTTCTTC. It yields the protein CSAGTSPFYNEQFF.